These 4 T cell receptor beta chains originate from one sample sequenced in a study of cytomegalovirus exposure and HLA in healthy donors. Vbeta (60) and Jbeta (13) primers were used in the PCR. Only in-frame clones appear in the TCRdb table, and some are missing; sequencing was by immunoSEQ multiplex PCR. Of 150,000 or so clones in the sample, around a tenth were seen once. Material for sequencing was PBMCs. The receptors here all came from a man aged 50 or older in good health and CMV-seronegative.

This clone was recorded once. This chain links TRBV5-4 with TRBJ2-7; D gene ambiguous. The germline V gene encodes CDR1 SGHNT and CDR2 YYREEE (reference sequence). The germline V and J ends were trimmed by 4 bases and 5 bases, with 16 bases remaining between them. CDR3 length: 14 amino acids. CDR3 in DNA: TGTGCCAGCAGCCTTAGGATGGGCCTCGACGAGCAGTACTTC. Protein: CASSLRMGLDEQYF.

The V and J genes are TRBV19 and TRBJ2-1; D is perhaps TRBD1 (7 bases). V was cut by 3 bases and J by 7 bases, with 13 bases left in between. CDR1 and CDR2 (germline): LNHDA, SQIVND (reference sequence). CDR3 length: 14 residues. This CDR3 reads CASSMEGAYNEQFF. Here the CDR3 DNA reads TGTGCCAGTAGTATGGAGGGGGCGTATAATGAGCAGTTCTTC.

V usage is TRBV6-5 and J usage is TRBJ2-5; a weak D match, TRBD1 (6 bases). The assigned J gene may be wrong: the sequence end matches TRBJ2-7 better. CDR3 length equals 15 residues. Germline CDR1 is MNHEY and CDR2 is SVGAGI. CDR3 sequence reads: CASSPEWGRTYEQYF. As DNA, the CDR3 is TGTGCCAGCAGTCCCGAGTGGGGGCGGACCTACGAGCAGTACTTC.

This clone was counted a few times. The J gene is TRBJ1-5, the V gene TRBV4-1; 12 nucleotides align to TRBD1. Germline V gene lookup returns CDR1 MGHRA and CDR2 YSYEKL. The CDR3 loop spans 19 amino acids. The V segment lost 0 bases and the J segment 6 bases; nucleotides outside the gene matches: 12. The CDR3 DNA is TGCGCCAGCAGCCAAGATCTTGGGACAGGGGGCGGATGGAGTCAGCCCCAGCATTTT. Encoded protein: CASSQDLGTGGGWSQPQHF.